Each of the 11 T cell receptor beta chains below was sequenced from the same sample in a study of blood T cell repertoires in COVID-19. The protocol was immunoSEQ multiplex PCR, while the TCRdb copy is restricted to in-frame clones and leaves out a portion. The data contain about 130,000 clones, roughly 89% of them seen just once; the ten biggest clones take up roughly 4.3%. Sequencing used peripheral blood. Every receptor here comes from a man in his fifties or sixties with COVID-19, enrolled during active disease.

The DNA for the CDR3 is TGCGCCAGCAGCTTAAGTCCGGGGAATGGCTACACCTTC. Protein sequence: CASSLSPGNGYTF. J is TRBJ1-2 and V is TRBV5-1; D remains ambiguous. This CDR3 contains 13 residues. The germline gives CDR1 SGHRS, CDR2 YFSETQ. Trimming cost V 2 bases and J 6 bases, with 11 bases left between them. Filled out from reference TRBV5-1 and TRBJ1-2, the complete variable domain reads KAGVTQTPRYLIKTRGQQVTLSCSPISGHRSVSWYQQTPGQGLQFLFEYFSETQRNKGNFPGRFSGRQFSNSRSEMNVSTLELGDSALYLCASSLSPGNGYTFGSGTRLTVV.

Here the CDR3 reads CASSQEGSLLYYGYTF. CDR3 DNA sequence: TGCGCCAGCAGCCAAGAGGGCAGCCTTCTCTACTATGGCTACACCTTC. The chain carries TRBV4-1 and TRBJ1-2; D is uncertain. Germline CDR1 is MGHRA and CDR2 is YSYEKL. Trimming cost V 0 bases and J 3 bases, with 14 bases left between them. The CDR3 contains 16 residues.

CDR3 loop: CASSFGRTEAFF. CDR3 nucleotide sequence: TGTGCCAGCAGCTTCGGGAGAACTGAAGCTTTCTTT. V gene TRBV5-6 combines with J gene TRBJ1-1; unclear D gene. This CDR3 has 12 residues. Germline values: CDR1 SGHDT, CDR2 YYEEEE. V shed 2 bases and J shed 5 bases, with 7 bases lying between them.

V usage is TRBV6-4 and J usage is TRBJ1-1; the D gene is possibly TRBD1 (5 bases). The CDR3 is 16 residues long. Trimming shortened V by 4 bases and J by 3 bases, and 18 bases separated the two germline ends. Germline V lookup: CDR1 MRHNA, CDR2 SNTAGT. The CDR3 DNA is TGTGCCAGCAGTGGGACATACAGCGGGCGACACACTGAAGCTTTCTTT. As protein: CASSGTYSGRHTEAFF.

The rearrangement uses TRBV7-9 and TRBJ1-1; 7 nucleotides match TRBD1. The V segment lost 1 base and the J segment 3 bases; nucleotides outside the gene matches: 14. The CDR3 has 18 residues. The germline V gene encodes CDR1 SEHNR and CDR2 FQNEAQ (reference sequence). The CDR3 sequence is CASSLGLIRQGTYTEAFF. CDR3 sequence (DNA): TGTGCCAGCAGCTTAGGTCTCATACGACAGGGAACGTACACTGAAGCTTTCTTT.

The chain carries TRBV9 and TRBJ1-2; D gene unclear. The CDR3 totals 12 residues. V was clipped by 2 bases and J by 5 bases, with 7 bases between them. Germline CDR1 SGDLS, CDR2 YYNGEE. Written as DNA, the CDR3 is TGTGCCAGCAGCGTGAGCGGATATGGCTACACCTTC. Protein sequence: CASSVSGYGYTF.

The chain has TRBV2 and TRBJ1-2; 8 bases align to TRBD1. This CDR3 contains 13 residues. J lost 7 bases, V lost 4 bases, and 5 bases had no gene match. The germline CDR1 and CDR2 sequences are SNHLY and FYNNEI. The CDR3 spells CASSGTGQGGYTF. CDR3 bases: TGTGCCAGCAGTGGGACAGGGCAGGGTGGCTACACCTTC.

This chain links TRBV28 with TRBJ1-6; TRBD1 is a possible D gene (6 bases). CDR3 length equals 16 residues. Trimming cost V 7 bases and J 5 bases, with 18 bases left between them. CDR1 is MDHEN and CDR2 is SYDVKM in the germline V gene. As DNA, the CDR3 is TGTGCCAGCACCTCAAGACAGGTACTTAATAATTCACCCCTCCACTTT. Translation: CASTSRQVLNNSPLHF.

V usage is TRBV5-6 and J usage is TRBJ1-2; 9 bases match TRBD1. Losses at the gene ends were 3 bases for V and 8 bases for J; bases not matched to a gene: 8. CDR1 and CDR2 from the germline V gene are SGHDT and YYEEEE. This CDR3 contains 14 residues. In DNA, the CDR3 is TGTGCCAGCAGCTCACAACAGGGGGCTGGGGGCTACACCTTC. Residues: CASSSQQGAGGYTF.

This clone was observed a handful of times. This sequence joins TRBV12-3 or TRBV12-4 and TRBJ1-2; 9 positions agree with TRBD1. This CDR3 is 13 amino acids long. With 6 bases clipped from V and 7 bases from J, the junction kept 6 bases outside the gene matches. The CDR3 is CASSTTGGGGYTF. DNA for the CDR3: TGTGCCAGCAGCACAACAGGGGGCGGTGGCTACACCTTC.

The rearrangement joins TRBV12-3 or TRBV12-4 to TRBJ1-1; a weak D match, TRBD1 (5 bases). The CDR3 consists of 11 residues. V was cut by 2 bases and J by 10 bases, with 8 bases left in between. The CDR3 coding sequence is TGTGCCAGCAGTTTATCCGGGGGAGCTTTCTTT. Protein sequence: CASSLSGGAFF.